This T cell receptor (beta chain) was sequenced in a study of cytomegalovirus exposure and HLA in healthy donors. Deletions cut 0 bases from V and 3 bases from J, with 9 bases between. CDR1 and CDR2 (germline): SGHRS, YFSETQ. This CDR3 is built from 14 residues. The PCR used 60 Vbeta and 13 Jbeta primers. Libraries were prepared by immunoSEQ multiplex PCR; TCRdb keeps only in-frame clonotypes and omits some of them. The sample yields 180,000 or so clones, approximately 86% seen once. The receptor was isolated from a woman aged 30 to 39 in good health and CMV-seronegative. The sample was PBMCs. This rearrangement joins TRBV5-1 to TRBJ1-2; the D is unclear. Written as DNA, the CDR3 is TGCGCCAGCAGCTTGGATACTCGTGACTATGGCTACACCTTC. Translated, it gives CASSLDTRDYGYTF.